This TCR beta chain was found in a study of beta chain features in type 1 diabetes. About the study: Patient and healthy donor groups were alike in age, gender and cell yields. Overall study findings and caveats: In type 1 diabetes patients, VDJ junctions had fewer insertions; deletions at these junctions were more frequent. No resolution was reached here on whether HLA type influences TCRB rearrangement. Moderate yet significant TCRB CDR3 shortening was seen in Type 1 diabetes patients in all four CD4+ subsets. Naive, central memory and regulatory TCRB repertoires appeared more similar among patients than healthy donors.

A word on this clone: Antigen: not known.

The germline gives CDR1 GTSNPN, CDR2 SVGIG (reference sequence). The CDR3 has 16 amino acids. Trimming removed 3 bases at V and 3 bases at J, with 20 bases between. The investigators reverse transcribed all of the isolated RNA, so they sequenced expressed TCRB transcripts. Sequencing was performed with immunoSEQ multiplex PCR; in TCRdb, only in-frame clones are kept and a portion is missing. The table has roughly 700,000 clones, roughly 13% seen once; the top ten hold 0.02% to 0.025%. This chain uses TRBV30 with TRBJ1-2, with a weak D call TRBD1 (5 bases). Source material: naive CD4+ T cells from blood. The TCR was taken from a young man with type 1 diabetes. In DNA form, the CDR3 reads TGTGCCTGGAGGCCCGGGACGGACGGACGATACTATGGCTACACCTTC. Protein sequence: CAWRPGTDGRYYGYTF.